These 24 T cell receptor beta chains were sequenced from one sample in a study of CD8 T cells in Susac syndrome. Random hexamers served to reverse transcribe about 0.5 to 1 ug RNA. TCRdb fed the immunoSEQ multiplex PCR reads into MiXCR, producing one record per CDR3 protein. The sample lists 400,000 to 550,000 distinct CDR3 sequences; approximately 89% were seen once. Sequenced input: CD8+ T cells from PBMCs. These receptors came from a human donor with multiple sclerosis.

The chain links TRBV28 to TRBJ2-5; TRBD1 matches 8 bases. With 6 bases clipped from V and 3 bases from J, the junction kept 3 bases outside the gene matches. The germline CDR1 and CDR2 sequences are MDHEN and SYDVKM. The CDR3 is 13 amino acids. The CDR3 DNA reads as TGTGCCAGCAGAGACAGGGGAAAAGAGACCCAGTACTTC. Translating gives CASRDRGKETQYF.

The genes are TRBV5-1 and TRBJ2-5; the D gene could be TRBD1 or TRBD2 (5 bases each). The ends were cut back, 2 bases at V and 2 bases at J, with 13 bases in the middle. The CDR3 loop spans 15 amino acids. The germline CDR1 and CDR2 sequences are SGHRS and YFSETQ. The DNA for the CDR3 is TGCGCCAGCAGCTTCGGGACGCCCGATCAAGAGACCCAGTACTTC. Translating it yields CASSFGTPDQETQYF. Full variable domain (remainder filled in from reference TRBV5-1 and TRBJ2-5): KAGVTQTPRYLIKTRGQQVTLSCSPISGHRSVSWYQQTPGQGLQFLFEYFSETQRNKGNFPGRFSGRQFSNSRSEMNVSTLELGDSALYLCASSFGTPDQETQYFGPGTRLLVL.

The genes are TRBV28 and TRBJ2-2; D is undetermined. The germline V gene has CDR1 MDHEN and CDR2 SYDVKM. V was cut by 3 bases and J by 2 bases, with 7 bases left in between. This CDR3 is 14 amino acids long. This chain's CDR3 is CASSFQKNTGELFF. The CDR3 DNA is TGTGCCAGCAGTTTTCAGAAAAACACCGGGGAGCTGTTTTTT.

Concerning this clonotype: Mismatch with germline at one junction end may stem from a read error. CDR3 DNA: TGTGCCAGCAGTTTAGTCCTTTACGAGCAGTACTTC. Its protein is CASSLVLYEQYF. This chain joins TRBV11-2 and TRBJ2-7; no reliable D call. The CDR3 covers 12 residues. Per the germline V gene, CDR1 is SGHAT and CDR2 is FQNNGV.

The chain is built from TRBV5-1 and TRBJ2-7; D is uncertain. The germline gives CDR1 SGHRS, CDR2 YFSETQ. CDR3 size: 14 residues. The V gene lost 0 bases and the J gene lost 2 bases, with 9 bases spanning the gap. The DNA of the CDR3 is TGCGCCAGCAGCTTGGAAACACAAACCTACGAGCAGTACTTC. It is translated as CASSLETQTYEQYF.

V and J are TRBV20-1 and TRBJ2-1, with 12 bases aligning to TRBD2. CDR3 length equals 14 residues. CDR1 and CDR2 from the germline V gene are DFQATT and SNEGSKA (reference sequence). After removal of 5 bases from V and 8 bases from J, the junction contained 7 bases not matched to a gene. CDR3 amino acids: CSAPLAGGPDEQFF. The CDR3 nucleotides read TGCAGTGCTCCTCTAGCGGGGGGGCCCGATGAGCAGTTCTTC.

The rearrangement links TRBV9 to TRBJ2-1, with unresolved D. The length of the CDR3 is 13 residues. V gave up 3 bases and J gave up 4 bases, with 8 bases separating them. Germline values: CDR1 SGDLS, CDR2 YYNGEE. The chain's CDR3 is CASSDMIYNEQFF. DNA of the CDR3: TGTGCCAGCAGCGACATGATATACAATGAGCAGTTCTTC.

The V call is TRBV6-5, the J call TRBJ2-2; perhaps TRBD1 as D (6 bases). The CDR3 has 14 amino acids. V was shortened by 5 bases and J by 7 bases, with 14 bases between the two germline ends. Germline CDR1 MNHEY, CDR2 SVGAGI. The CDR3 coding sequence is TGTGCCAGCAGTCACCCCCACAGGGACGGGGAGCTGTTTTTT. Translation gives CASSHPHRDGELFF.

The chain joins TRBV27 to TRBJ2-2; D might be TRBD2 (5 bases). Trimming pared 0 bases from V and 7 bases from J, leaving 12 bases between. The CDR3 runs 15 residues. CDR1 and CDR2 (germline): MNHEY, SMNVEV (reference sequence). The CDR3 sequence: CASSLSAGVNGELFF. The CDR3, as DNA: TGTGCCAGCAGTTTATCGGCCGGGGTGAACGGGGAGCTGTTTTTT.

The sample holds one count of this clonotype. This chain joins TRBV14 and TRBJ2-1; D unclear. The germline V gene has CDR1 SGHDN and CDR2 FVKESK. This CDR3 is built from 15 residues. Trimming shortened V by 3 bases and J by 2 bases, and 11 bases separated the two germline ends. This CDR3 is CASSQGSLPYNEQFF. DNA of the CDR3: TGTGCCAGCAGCCAGGGGTCCCTTCCCTACAATGAGCAGTTCTTC.

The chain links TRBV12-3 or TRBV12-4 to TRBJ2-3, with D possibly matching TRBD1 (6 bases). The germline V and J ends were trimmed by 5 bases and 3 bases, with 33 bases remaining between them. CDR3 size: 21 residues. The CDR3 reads CASSGIIQGSVRSSVTDTQYF. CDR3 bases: TGTGCCAGCAGTGGGATAATACAGGGTAGTGTCCGATCTTCCGTTACAGATACGCAGTATTTT.

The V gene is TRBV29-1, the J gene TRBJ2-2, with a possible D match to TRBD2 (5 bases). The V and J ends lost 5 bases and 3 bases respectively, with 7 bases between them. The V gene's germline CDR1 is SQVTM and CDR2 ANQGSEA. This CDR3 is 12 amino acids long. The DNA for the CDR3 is TGCAGCGTTCACGGGGACACCGGGGAGCTGTTTTTT. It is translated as CSVHGDTGELFF.

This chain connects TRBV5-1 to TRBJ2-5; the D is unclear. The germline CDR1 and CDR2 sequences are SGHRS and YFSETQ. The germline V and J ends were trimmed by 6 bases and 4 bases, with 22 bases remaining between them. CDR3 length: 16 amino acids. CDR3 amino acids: CASTRRSSPSRETQYF. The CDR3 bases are TGCGCCAGCACGAGGCGGTCCAGCCCTTCTCGAGAGACCCAGTACTTC.

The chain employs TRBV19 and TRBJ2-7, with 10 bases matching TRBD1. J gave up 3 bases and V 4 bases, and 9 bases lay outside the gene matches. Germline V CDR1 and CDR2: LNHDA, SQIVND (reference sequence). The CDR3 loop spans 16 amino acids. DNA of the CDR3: TGTGCCAGTAGTACAGAAGGGACAGGGGTTGGCTACGAGCAGTACTTC. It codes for CASSTEGTGVGYEQYF.

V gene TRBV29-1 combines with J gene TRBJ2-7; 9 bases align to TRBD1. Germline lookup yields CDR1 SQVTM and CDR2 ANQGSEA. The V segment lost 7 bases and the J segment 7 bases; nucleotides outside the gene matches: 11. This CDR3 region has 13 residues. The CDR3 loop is CSAGWDRAREQYF. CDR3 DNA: TGCAGCGCGGGATGGGACAGGGCGAGGGAGCAGTACTTC.

CDR3 sequence (DNA): TGTGCCAGCAGTCCCAGGGGATTGAACACTGAAGCTTTCTTT. This translates into CASSPRGLNTEAFF. This rearrangement joins TRBV28 to TRBJ1-1; tentative D call: TRBD1 (6 bases). CDR1 is MDHEN and CDR2 is SYDVKM in the germline V gene. Trimming cost V 5 bases and J 0 bases, with 10 bases left between them. The CDR3 is 14 residues long.

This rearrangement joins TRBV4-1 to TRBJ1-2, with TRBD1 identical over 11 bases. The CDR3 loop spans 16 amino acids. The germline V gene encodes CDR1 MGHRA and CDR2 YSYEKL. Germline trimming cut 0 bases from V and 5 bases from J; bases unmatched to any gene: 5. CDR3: CASSQEGDRGLYGYTF. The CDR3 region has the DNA TGCGCCAGCAGCCAAGAAGGGGACAGGGGGTTGTATGGCTACACCTTC.

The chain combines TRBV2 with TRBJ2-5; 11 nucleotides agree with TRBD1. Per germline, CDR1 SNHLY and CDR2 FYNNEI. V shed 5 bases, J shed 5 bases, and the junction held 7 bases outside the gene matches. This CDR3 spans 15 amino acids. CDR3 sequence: CASSSPDRGHETQYF. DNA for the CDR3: TGTGCCAGCAGTTCACCGGACAGGGGGCACGAGACCCAGTACTTC.

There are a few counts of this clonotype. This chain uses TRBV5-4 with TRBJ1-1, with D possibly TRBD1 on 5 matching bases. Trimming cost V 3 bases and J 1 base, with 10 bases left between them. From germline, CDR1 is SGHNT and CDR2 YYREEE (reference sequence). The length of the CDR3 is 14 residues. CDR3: CASSSGPTNTEAFF. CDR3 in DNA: TGTGCCAGCAGCTCGGGACCGACGAACACTGAAGCTTTCTTT.

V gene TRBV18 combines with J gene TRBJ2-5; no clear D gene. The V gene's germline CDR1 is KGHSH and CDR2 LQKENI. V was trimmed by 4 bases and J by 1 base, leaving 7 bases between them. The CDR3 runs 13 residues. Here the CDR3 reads CASSRSFQETQYF. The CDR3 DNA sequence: TGTGCCAGCTCACGAAGCTTCCAAGAGACCCAGTACTTC.

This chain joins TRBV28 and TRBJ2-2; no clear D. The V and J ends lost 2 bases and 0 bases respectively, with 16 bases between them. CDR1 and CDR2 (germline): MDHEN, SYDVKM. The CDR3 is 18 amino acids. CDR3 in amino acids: CASSLTRTIISNTGELFF. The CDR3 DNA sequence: TGTGCCAGCAGTTTAACCCGGACGATCATCTCGAACACCGGGGAGCTGTTTTTT.

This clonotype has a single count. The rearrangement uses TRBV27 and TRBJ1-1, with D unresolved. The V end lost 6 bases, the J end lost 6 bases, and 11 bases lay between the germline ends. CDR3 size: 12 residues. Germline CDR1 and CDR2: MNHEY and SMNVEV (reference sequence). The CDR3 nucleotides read TGTGCCAGCAGAAGTCCGGGAGCTGAAGCTTTCTTT. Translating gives CASRSPGAEAFF.

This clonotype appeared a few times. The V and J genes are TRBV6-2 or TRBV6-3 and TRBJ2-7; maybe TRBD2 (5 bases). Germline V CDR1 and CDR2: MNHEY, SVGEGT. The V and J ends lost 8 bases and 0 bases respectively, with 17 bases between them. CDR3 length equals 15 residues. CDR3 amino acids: CASRVSGWNSYEQYF. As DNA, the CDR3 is TGTGCCAGCCGGGTTTCGGGGTGGAACTCCTACGAGCAGTACTTC.

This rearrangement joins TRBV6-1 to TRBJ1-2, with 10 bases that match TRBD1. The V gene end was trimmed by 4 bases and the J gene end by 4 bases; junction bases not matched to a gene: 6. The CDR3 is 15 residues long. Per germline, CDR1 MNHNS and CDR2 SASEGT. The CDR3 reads CASSGGGTGAYGYTF. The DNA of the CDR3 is TGTGCCAGCAGTGGAGGTGGGACAGGGGCCTATGGCTACACCTTC.